Listed below are T cell receptor beta chains from one sample, sequenced in a study of beta chain features in type 1 diabetes. TCRdb keeps only in-frame clones here, not all; method: immunoSEQ multiplex PCR. The sample includes roughly 220,000 clones, 16% of them seen just once. The sequenced sample was naive CD4+ T cells from blood. These receptors were collected from a man under 40 with type 1 diabetes. The CDR3 runs from the conserved cysteine through the conserved F or W. The D gene is left open where the match is weak. The listing skips clone size in some rows; elsewhere it reads once, few, many or a size class.

CDR3 length | clone size | D gene | J gene | V gene | CDR3 protein | CDR3 DNA
15 | few | TRBD1 | TRBJ2-3 | TRBV6-6 | CASSYRGQITDTQYF | TGTGCCAGCAGTTACCGGGGACAGATAACAGATACGCAGTATTTT
18 | - | TRBD2 | TRBJ2-5 | TRBV7-8 | CASSPRGLAGGGQETQYF | TGTGCCAGCAGCCCACGGGGACTAGCGGGAGGGGGCCAAGAGACCCAGTACTTC
17 | few | TRBD1 | TRBJ2-5 | TRBV4-1 | CASSPLGTGGGVETQYF | TGCGCCAGCAGCCCCCTAGGGACAGGGGGCGGCGTGGAGACCCAGTACTTC
13 | few | TRBD1 | TRBJ2-3 | TRBV10-3 | CAIKGQGADTQYF | TGTGCCATCAAGGGACAGGGGGCGGATACGCAGTATTTT
13 | few | - | TRBJ2-5 | TRBV10-3 | CAISEPYEETQYF | TGTGCCATCAGTGAACCCTACGAAGAGACCCAGTACTTC
16 | - | - | TRBJ2-2 | TRBV4-1 | CASSQEGATNTGELFF | TGCGCCAGCAGCCAAGAAGGAGCAACTAACACCGGGGAGCTGTTTTTT
17 | - | - | TRBJ1-4 | TRBV4-1 | CASSQGDPSLLNEKLFF | TGCGCCAGCAGCCAAGGGGATCCTTCTTTACTTAATGAAAAACTGTTTTTT
13 | few | TRBD1 | TRBJ2-5 | TRBV7-2 | CASSPGGSETQYF | TGTGCCAGCAGTCCAGGGGGCTCAGAGACCCAGTACTTC
15 | - | TRBD1 | TRBJ2-3 | TRBV6-5 | CASSYSGRGTDTQYF | TGTGCCAGCAGTTACTCGGGCAGGGGGACAGATACGCAGTATTTT
14 | few | - | TRBJ1-1 | TRBV29-1 | CSVETSGYYTEAFF | TGCAGCGTTGAAACTTCAGGGTATTACACTGAAGCTTTCTTT
12 | few | - | TRBJ2-3 | TRBV19 | CASKSLADTQYF | TGTGCCAGTAAATCGTTGGCGGATACGCAGTATTTT
15 | - | - | TRBJ1-5 | TRBV27 | CASSWRGGGGQPQHF | TGTGCCAGCAGTTGGCGAGGAGGAGGGGGTCAGCCCCAGCATTTT
14 | few | - | TRBJ2-1 | TRBV29-1 | CSVKPLRREAEQFF | TGCAGCGTAAAACCACTTCGGAGGGAGGCTGAGCAGTTCTTC
15 | - | - | TRBJ2-5 | TRBV7-9 | CASSLGLGEGETQYF | TGTGCCAGCAGCTTAGGTCTGGGAGAAGGAGAGACCCAGTACTTC
16 | few | TRBD2 | TRBJ2-1 | TRBV9 | CASSGSGRAQGDEQFF | TGTGCCAGCTCGGGTAGCGGGAGGGCCCAGGGCGATGAGCAGTTCTTC
15 | - | - | TRBJ2-7 | TRBV18 | CASSPQATGHGEQYF | TGTGCCAGCTCACCTCAAGCGACAGGACATGGGGAGCAGTACTTC
12 | - | TRBD1 | TRBJ2-5 | TRBV29-1 | CSGDRGRGRQYF | TGCAGCGGGGACAGGGGTCGGGGTCGCCAGTACTTC
14 | few | TRBD2 | TRBJ2-1 | TRBV28 | CASRRTSMSNEQFF | TGTGCCAGCCGGCGGACTAGCATGAGCAATGAGCAGTTCTTC
12 | few | TRBD1 | TRBJ1-2 | TRBV30 | CACPGQGFGYTF | TGTGCCTGTCCGGGACAGGGTTTTGGCTACACCTTC
16 | - | - | TRBJ1-5 | TRBV30 | CAWSLPGGSGNQPQHF | TGTGCCTGGAGTCTCCCGGGGGGCTCGGGGAATCAGCCCCAGCATTTT
12 | - | - | TRBJ2-1 | TRBV10-3 | CASRAGYNEQFF | TGTGCCTCACGGGCAGGGTACAATGAGCAGTTCTTC
13 | - | - | TRBJ2-4 | TRBV18 | CASSPTKENIQYF | TGTGCCAGCTCACCGACCAAGGAAAACATTCAGTACTTC
14 | - | - | TRBJ2-3 | TRBV30 | CAWSWGAPTDTQYF | TGTGCCTGGTCCTGGGGAGCCCCCACAGATACGCAGTATTTT
14 | - | - | TRBJ2-3 | TRBV7-6 | CASSPTPVTDTQYF | TGTGCCAGCAGCCCAACCCCGGTCACAGATACGCAGTATTTT
15 | few | TRBD1 | TRBJ2-7 | TRBV7-2 | CASSWTGTGLYEQYF | TGTGCCAGCAGCTGGACCGGGACAGGGTTATACGAGCAGTACTTC
13 | few | TRBD1 | TRBJ1-3 | TRBV29-1 | CSASGQGRNTIYF | TGCAGCGCCTCGGGACAGGGAAGGAACACCATATATTTT
15 | - | TRBD1 | TRBJ1-4 | TRBV30 | CAWSVTGTGSEKLFF | TGTGCCTGGAGCGTCACAGGGACAGGGTCTGAAAAACTGTTTTTT
17 | - | TRBD1 | TRBJ2-4 | TRBV4-1 | CASSQDPRGLSKNIQYF | TGCGCCAGCAGCCAAGATCCCAGGGGGCTATCGAAAAACATTCAGTACTTC
16 | - | TRBD1 | TRBJ2-4 | TRBV5-4 | CATTGRQGLTKNIQYF | TGTGCCACAACCGGCAGACAGGGCCTCACCAAAAACATTCAGTACTTC
12 | few | - | TRBJ2-1 | TRBV28 | CASIGQGNEQFF | TGTGCCAGCATTGGGCAGGGGAATGAGCAGTTCTTC
14 | few | TRBD2 | TRBJ2-1 | TRBV25-1 | CASSISGRSNEQFF | TGTGCCAGCAGTATCAGCGGGAGGAGCAATGAGCAGTTCTTC
15 | - | TRBD1 | TRBJ2-1 | TRBV10-3 | CAISDGTVSYNEQFF | TGTGCCATCAGTGATGGGACAGTCTCCTACAATGAGCAGTTCTTC
15 | few | - | TRBJ2-5 | TRBV13 | CASSLGGVYQETQYF | TGTGCCAGCAGCTTAGGGGGGGTCTACCAAGAGACCCAGTACTTC
14 | few | TRBD1 | TRBJ2-7 | TRBV6-5 | CASSRQGSAYEQYF | TGTGCCAGCAGTCGACAGGGGAGCGCCTACGAGCAGTACTTC
14 | - | - | TRBJ1-1 | TRBV29-1 | CSVVSTGMNTEAFF | TGCAGCGTTGTTTCCACAGGGATGAACACTGAAGCTTTCTTT
15 | - | TRBD2 | TRBJ2-7 | TRBV7-2 | CASSFTSGETYEQYF | TGTGCCAGCAGCTTTACTAGCGGGGAGACCTACGAGCAGTACTTC
12 | - | - | TRBJ2-7 | TRBV7-2 | CASSPSNYEQYF | TGTGCCAGCAGCCCCTCGAACTACGAGCAGTACTTC
19 | - | TRBD2 | TRBJ2-5 | TRBV12-5 | CASGLAEGLAGGIQETQYF | TGTGCTAGTGGTTTGGCGGAGGGACTAGCGGGAGGGATACAAGAGACCCAGTACTTC
11 | once | - | TRBJ1-2 | TRBV30 | CAWSVSNGYTF | TGTGCCTGGAGTGTCAGTAACGGCTACACCTTC
16 | few | TRBD2 | TRBJ2-1 | TRBV7-9 | CASSRDRTSGGNEQFF | TGTGCCAGCAGTCGAGACCGGACTAGCGGAGGGAATGAGCAGTTCTTC
13 | - | - | TRBJ2-3 | TRBV6-5 | CASSLLVADTQYF | TGTGCCAGCAGTCTACTAGTTGCAGATACGCAGTATTTT
11 | - | TRBD2 | TRBJ2-7 | TRBV20-1 | CSAPRLAEQYF | TGCAGTGCTCCTAGACTAGCTGAGCAGTACTTC
15 | - | - | TRBJ2-1 | TRBV6-1 | CASEQGIGNSNEQFF | TGTGCCAGCGAACAGGGAATCGGTAATTCCAATGAGCAGTTCTTC